These 3 T cell receptor beta chains came from one sample sequenced in a study of blood T cell repertoires in COVID-19 (TCRdb year 2020). Library preparation used the immunoSEQ multiplex PCR assay. What TCRdb holds here is the immuneACCESS table cut down to in-frame rearrangements. Part of the clones is not present; checked against another copy, under half of the missing clones reflect an unresolved V gene, and the others are unexplained. The table for this sample lists fewer than 350,000 clones; approximately 86% of them were counted only once. The biggest ten clones account for around 14% of the sample. Sample: peripheral blood. The origin of the receptors is a woman in her 70s with COVID-19, enrolled during active disease.

V usage is TRBV28 and J usage is TRBJ1-4, with D possibly matching TRBD1 (5 bases). The CDR3 covers 15 residues. Trimming shortened V by 5 bases and J by 8 bases, and 18 bases separated the two germline ends. The V gene's germline CDR1 is MDHEN and CDR2 SYDVKM. The CDR3 DNA reads TGTGCCAGCAGTCCATTGGGGGGGACGGAGGAAAAACTGTTTTTT. Protein sequence: CASSPLGGTEEKLFF.

CDR3 bases: TGTGCCACCAGTGATCCTAGGACAGGGCCTGCCTACGAGCAGTACTTC. Its translation: CATSDPRTGPAYEQYF. The chain links TRBV24-1 to TRBJ2-7; 8 bases line up with TRBD1. Germline V gives CDR1 KGHDR, CDR2 SFDVKD. The J segment lost 2 bases and the V segment lost 3 bases, leaving 8 bases of the junction unmatched. The CDR3 length is 16 residues.

This chain links TRBV27 with TRBJ1-2; D gene ambiguous. Germline assignment: CDR1 MNHEY and CDR2 SMNVEV (reference sequence). This CDR3 comprises 15 residues. Trimming removed 5 bases at V and 4 bases at J, with 17 bases between. The CDR3 protein is CASSPPEVGFYGYTF. The CDR3 nucleotides are TGTGCCAGCAGTCCTCCCGAGGTTGGGTTCTATGGCTACACCTTC.